Reported below is one TCR beta chain. Its antigen is as yet unknown. The PCR had 60 Vbeta and 13 Jbeta primers. Using immunoSEQ multiplex PCR, the repertoire was profiled, and TCRdb retains in-frame clones only, with some absent. The sample shows about 160,000 clones, about 82% of them seen only once. This specimen comes from a study of cytomegalovirus exposure and HLA in healthy donors. The wider study: From HLA-typed donors, an early data release held roughly 89 million unique TCRs. Findings and limits, study-wide: Later genetic work tied a missense DCLRE1C variant to beta-chain V and J trimming.

The CDR3 consists of 15 residues. The V gene's germline CDR1 is LGHNA and CDR2 YNFKEQ. The V gene lost 0 bases and the J gene lost 3 bases, with 12 bases spanning the gap. The J gene is TRBJ2-7, the V gene TRBV4-2, with a tentative D call TRBD2 (5 bases). This clonotype was obtained from a male donor in good health and CMV-seronegative. The source material was PBMCs. CDR3 sequence (DNA): TGTGCCAGCAGCCAAGAGTCCAGCGGTTACTACGAGCAGTACTTC. Protein: CASSQESSGYYEQYF.